This T cell receptor (beta chain) was documented in a study of CD8 T cell repertoires and HIV-1 epitope variants. As for the study in general: An uncultured baseline aliquot held 1M T cells.

The table came from immunoSEQ multiplex PCR; TCRdb's copy has only in-frame clones and leaves some out. The data contain 4,000 to 6,000 clones, roughly three fifths of them singletons. The germline CDR1 and CDR2 sequences are MDHEN and SYDVKM. The CDR3 is 13 amino acids. V was cut by 3 bases and J by 4 bases, with 9 bases left in between. A word on this clone: What it binds is unknown.

Sequenced input: cultured CD8+ T cells derived from PBMCs. This receptor was taken from a male donor with HIV. This chain uses TRBV28 with TRBJ1-1; a weak D match, TRBD1 (6 bases). The CDR3 loop reads CASSFPTGTEAFF. In nucleotides, the CDR3 is TGTGCCAGCAGTTTCCCGACAGGCACTGAAGCTTTCTTT.